This T cell receptor beta chain was recovered during a study of sequential checkpoint blockade in melanoma. Study at large: Patients were randomized 1:1 to nivolumab-then-ipilimumab or ipilimumab-then-nivolumab first-line. 91 pretreatment tumor DNA samples were TCRβ immunosequenced.

Treatment defined: randomized to nivolumab then ipilimumab (arm A) or the reverse (arm B). Sequenced by immunoSEQ multiplex PCR; TCRdb stores in-frame clones only, minus some. This sample has 5,100 or so clones; approximately 25% occur once, and the top ten carry 30%. Trimming took 5 bases from V and 2 from J, leaving 18 bases between them. The CDR3 length is 16 residues. The V gene's germline CDR1 is SGHNT and CDR2 YENEEA. The material sequenced was tumor tissue (inferred from file names), taken from a patient given nivolumab and ipilimumab in sequence. The TCR sequence derives from a human donor with melanoma. The chain joins TRBV11-3 to TRBJ2-5; no reliable D call. As DNA, the CDR3 is TGTGCCAGCAGCCCGCCTGCTACCGACGTACAAGAGACCCAGTACTTC. Translating it yields CASSPPATDVQETQYF. Variable domain in full (rest from reference TRBV11-3 and TRBJ2-5): EAGVVQSPRYKIIEKKQPVAFWCNPISGHNTLYWYLQNLGQGPELLIRYENEEAVDDSQLPKDRFSAERLKGVDSTLKIQPAELGDSAVYLCASSPPATDVQETQYFGPGTRLLVL.